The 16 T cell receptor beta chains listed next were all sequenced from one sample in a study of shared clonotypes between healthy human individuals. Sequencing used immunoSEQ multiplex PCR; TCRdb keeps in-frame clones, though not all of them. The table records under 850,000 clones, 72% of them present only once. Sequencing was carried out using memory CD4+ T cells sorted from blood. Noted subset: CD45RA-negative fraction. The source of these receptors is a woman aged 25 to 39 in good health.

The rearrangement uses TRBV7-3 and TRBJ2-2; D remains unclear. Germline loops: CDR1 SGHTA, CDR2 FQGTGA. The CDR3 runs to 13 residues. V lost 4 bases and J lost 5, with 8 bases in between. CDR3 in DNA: TGTGCCAGCAGCTCCCCCGGGACCGGGGAGCTGTTTTTT. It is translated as CASSSPGTGELFF.

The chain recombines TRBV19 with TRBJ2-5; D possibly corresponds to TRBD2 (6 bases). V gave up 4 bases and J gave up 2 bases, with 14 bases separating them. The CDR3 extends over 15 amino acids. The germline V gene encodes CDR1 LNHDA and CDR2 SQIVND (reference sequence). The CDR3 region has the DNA TGTGCCAGTAGTACTGCAAGGGGAGGACAAGAGACCCAGTACTTC. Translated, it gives CASSTARGGQETQYF.

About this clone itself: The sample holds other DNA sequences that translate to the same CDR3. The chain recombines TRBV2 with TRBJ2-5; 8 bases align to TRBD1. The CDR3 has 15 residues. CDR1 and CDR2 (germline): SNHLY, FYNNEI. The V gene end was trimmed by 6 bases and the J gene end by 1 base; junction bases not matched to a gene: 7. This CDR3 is CASSSEGQGQETQYF. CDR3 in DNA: TGTGCCAGCAGCTCCGAAGGACAGGGCCAAGAGACCCAGTACTTC.

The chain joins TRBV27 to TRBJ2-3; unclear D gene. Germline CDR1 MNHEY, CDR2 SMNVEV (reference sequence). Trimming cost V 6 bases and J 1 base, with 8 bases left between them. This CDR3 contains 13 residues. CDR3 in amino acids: CASSPAGTDTQYF. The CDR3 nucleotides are TGTGCCAGCAGCCCTGCGGGCACAGATACGCAGTATTTT.

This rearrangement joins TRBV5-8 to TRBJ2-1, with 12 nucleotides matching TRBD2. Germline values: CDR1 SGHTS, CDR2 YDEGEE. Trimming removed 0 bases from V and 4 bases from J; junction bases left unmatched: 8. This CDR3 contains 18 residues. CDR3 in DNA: TGTGCCAGCAGCTTGGCCGAGGCTAGCGGGAGGGGATACAATGAGCAGTTCTTC. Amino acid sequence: CASSLAEASGRGYNEQFF.

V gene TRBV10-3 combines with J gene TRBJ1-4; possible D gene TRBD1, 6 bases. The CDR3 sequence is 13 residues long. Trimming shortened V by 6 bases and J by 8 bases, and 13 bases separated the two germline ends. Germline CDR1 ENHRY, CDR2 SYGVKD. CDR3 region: CAIRPQGEEKLFF. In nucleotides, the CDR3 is TGTGCCATCAGGCCACAGGGTGAAGAAAAACTGTTTTTT.

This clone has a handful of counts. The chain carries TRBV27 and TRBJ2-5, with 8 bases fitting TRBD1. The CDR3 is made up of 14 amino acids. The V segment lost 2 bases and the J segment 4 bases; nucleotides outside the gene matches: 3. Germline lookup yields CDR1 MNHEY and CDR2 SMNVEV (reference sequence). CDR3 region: CASSLTTGGETQYF. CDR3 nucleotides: TGTGCCAGCAGTTTAACTACAGGGGGAGAGACCCAGTACTTC.

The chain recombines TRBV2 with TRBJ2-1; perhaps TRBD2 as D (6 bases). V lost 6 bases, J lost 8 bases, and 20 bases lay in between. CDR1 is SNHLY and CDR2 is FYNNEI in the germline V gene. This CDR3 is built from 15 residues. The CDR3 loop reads CASRQQASAGHEQFF. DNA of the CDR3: TGTGCCAGCAGACAACAAGCGTCAGCGGGCCATGAGCAGTTCTTC.

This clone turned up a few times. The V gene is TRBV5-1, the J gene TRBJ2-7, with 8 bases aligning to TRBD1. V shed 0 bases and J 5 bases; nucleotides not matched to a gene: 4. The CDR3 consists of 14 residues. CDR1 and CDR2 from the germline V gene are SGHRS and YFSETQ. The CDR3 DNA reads TGCGCCAGCAGCTTGGGGGCAGGGGGCAACGAGCAGTACTTC. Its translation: CASSLGAGGNEQYF.

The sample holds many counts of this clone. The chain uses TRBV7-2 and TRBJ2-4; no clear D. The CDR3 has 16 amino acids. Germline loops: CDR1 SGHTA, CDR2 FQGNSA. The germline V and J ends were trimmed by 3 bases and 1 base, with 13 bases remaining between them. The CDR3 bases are TGTGCCAGCAGCTTTTTTTTGGACCTTGCCAAAAACATTCAGTACTTC. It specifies CASSFFLDLAKNIQYF.

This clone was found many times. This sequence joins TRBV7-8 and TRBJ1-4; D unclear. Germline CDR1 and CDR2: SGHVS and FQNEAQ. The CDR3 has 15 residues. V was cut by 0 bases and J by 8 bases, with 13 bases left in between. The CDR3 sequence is CASSLAAGRGEKLFF. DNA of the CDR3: TGTGCCAGCAGCTTAGCCGCCGGCCGGGGAGAAAAACTGTTTTTT. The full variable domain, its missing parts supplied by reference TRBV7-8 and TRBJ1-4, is GAGVSQSPRYKVAKRGQDVALRCDPISGHVSLFWYQQALGQGPEFLTYFQNEAQLDKSGLPSDRFFAERPEGSVSTLKIQRTQQEDSAVYLCASSLAAGRGEKLFFGSGTQLSVL.

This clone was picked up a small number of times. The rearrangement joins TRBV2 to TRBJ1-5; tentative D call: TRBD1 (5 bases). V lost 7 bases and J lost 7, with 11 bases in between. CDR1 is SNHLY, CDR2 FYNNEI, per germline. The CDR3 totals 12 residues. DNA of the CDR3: TGTGCCAGCACAGGGATCGGGCAGCCCCAGCATTTT. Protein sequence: CASTGIGQPQHF.

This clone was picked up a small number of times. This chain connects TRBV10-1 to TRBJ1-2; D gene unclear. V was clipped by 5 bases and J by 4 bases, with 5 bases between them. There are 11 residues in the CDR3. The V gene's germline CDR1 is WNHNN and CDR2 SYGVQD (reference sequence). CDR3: CASSNSYGYTF. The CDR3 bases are TGCGCCAGCAGTAACAGCTATGGCTACACCTTC.

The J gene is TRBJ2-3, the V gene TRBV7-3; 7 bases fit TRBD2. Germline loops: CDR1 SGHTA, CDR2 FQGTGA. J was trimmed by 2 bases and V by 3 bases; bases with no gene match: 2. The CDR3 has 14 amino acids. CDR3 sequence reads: CASSFAGDTDTQYF. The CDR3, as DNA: TGTGCCAGCAGCTTTGCGGGAGACACAGATACGCAGTATTTT.

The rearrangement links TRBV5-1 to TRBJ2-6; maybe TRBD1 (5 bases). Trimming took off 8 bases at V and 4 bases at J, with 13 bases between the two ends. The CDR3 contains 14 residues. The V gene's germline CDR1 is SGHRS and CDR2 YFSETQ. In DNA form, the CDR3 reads TGCGCCAGTCAAGACAGTTTAGGGGCCAACGTCCTGACTTTC. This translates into CASQDSLGANVLTF.

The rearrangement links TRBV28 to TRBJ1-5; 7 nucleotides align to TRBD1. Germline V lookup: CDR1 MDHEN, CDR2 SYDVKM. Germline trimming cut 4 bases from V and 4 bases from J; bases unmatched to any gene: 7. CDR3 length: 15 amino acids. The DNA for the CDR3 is TGTGCCAGCAGTTACGAGGGGGCGCGAAATCAGCCCCAGCATTTT. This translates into CASSYEGARNQPQHF. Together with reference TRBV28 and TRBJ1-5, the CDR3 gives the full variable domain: DVKVTQSSRYLVKRTGEKVFLECVQDMDHENMFWYRQDPGLGLRLIYFSYDVKMKEKGDIPEGYSVSREKKERFSLILESASTNQTSMYLCASSYEGARNQPQHFGDGTRLSIL.